The rows below give T cell receptor beta chains drawn from one sample of a study of T-cell reconstitution after alpha-beta-depleted transplantation in children. One entry per CDR3 protein, called by TCRdb with MiXCR from the PCR reads. The sample lists a few hundred thousand distinct CDR3 sequences, 27% occurring once. The material was PBMCs, obtained before TCRalphabeta/CD19-depleted stem cell transplant. Receptors were obtained from a boy under three years old with Wiskott-Aldrich syndrome, due to receive a stem cell transplant. CDR3s include the opening cysteine and the closing phenylalanine or tryptophan. A D gene is named only where the DNA matches it firmly. Expanded clones get a size class; other rows say once, few or many, or leave the size out.

d_call clone_size j_call v_call cdr3_length cdr3_nt cdr3_aa
TRBD2 NA TRBJ2-1 TRBV27 17 TGTGCCAGCAGTTTACTATTCCTAGCGGGGTCCTACAATGAGCAGTTCTTC CASSLLFLAGSYNEQFF
NA NA TRBJ1-1 TRBV6-1 13 TGTGCCAGCAGTGTGACAGATAACACTGAAGCTTTCTTT CASSVTDNTEAFF
TRBD1 NA TRBJ1-2 TRBV28 11 TGTGCCAGCAGGGAGACAGGGGGCTACACCTTC CASRETGGYTF
NA few TRBJ2-5 TRBV20-1 15 TGCAGTGCTAGAGATAAACGGGTGGGGGGAGAGACCCAGTACTTC CSARDKRVGGETQYF
NA NA TRBJ1-5 TRBV12-3/TRBV12-4 14 TGTGCCACCAGGCCCCCAGGGAACAATCAGCCCCAGCATTTT CATRPPGNNQPQHF
NA NA TRBJ2-7 TRBV6-1 13 TGTGCCAGCATGGCGGGGAGAGCCTACGAGCAGTACTTC CASMAGRAYEQYF
NA NA TRBJ2-5 TRBV7-9 15 TGTGCCAGCAGCTCCCCGCCAGGGTGGGAGGAGACCCAGTACTTC CASSSPPGWEETQYF
NA few TRBJ1-4 TRBV5-1 13 TGCGCCAGCAGATTCGGGGTAGAGGAAAAACTGTTTTTT CASRFGVEEKLFF
NA many TRBJ2-7 TRBV20-1 11 TGCAGTGCCAGGGACTTATACGAGCAGTACTTC CSARDLYEQYF
NA NA TRBJ2-6 TRBV20-1 16 TGCAGTGCTAGGCGAACAGGGATGACTGGGGCCAACGTCCTGACTTTC CSARRTGMTGANVLTF
NA NA TRBJ2-4 TRBV7-3 15 TGTGCCAGCAGCTTAAGCTCTGGAGGGGAAAACAGTCAGTACTTC CASSLSSGGENSQYF
NA NA TRBJ2-7 TRBV5-1 14 TGCGCCAGCAGCTTAGGGACATACACCTACGAGCAGTACTTC CASSLGTYTYEQYF
NA NA TRBJ2-7 TRBV3-1 12 TGTGCCAGCAGTACGGATCCCTACGAGCAGTACTTC CASSTDPYEQYF
NA once TRBJ1-1 TRBV2 13 TGTGCCGGACAGACTTTACGGGAAACTGAAGCTTTCTTT CAGQTLRETEAFF
TRBD2 NA TRBJ2-1 TRBV12-3/TRBV12-4 15 TGTGCCAGCGGGGCGCGGGAGTCTCCCTACAATGAGCAGTTCTTC CASGARESPYNEQFF
NA NA TRBJ2-3 TRBV30 11 TGTGCCTGGAGTTCAACAGATACGCAGTATTTT CAWSSTDTQYF
TRBD1 once TRBJ2-7 TRBV12-3/TRBV12-4 13 TGTGCCAGCAGTTTCATCACAGGGGGCGAGCAGTACTTC CASSFITGGEQYF
TRBD2 few TRBJ2-3 TRBV11-2 16 TGTGCCAGCAGCCCCCGTAGTAGCGGGATGCGAGATACGCAGTATTTT CASSPRSSGMRDTQYF
TRBD1 few TRBJ2-7 TRBV20-1 14 TGCAGTGCCGTCAGAGCCTGGACAGGGGCCGAGCAGTACTTC CSAVRAWTGAEQYF
TRBD2 few TRBJ2-1 TRBV9 17 TGTGCCAGCAGCGTAGATTGGACTAGCGGCCTCGGCAATGAGCAGTTCTTC CASSVDWTSGLGNEQFF
TRBD2 NA TRBJ2-5 TRBV5-1 15 TGCGCCAGCAGCCACACTAGCGGGAGCCAAGAGACCCAGTACTTC CASSHTSGSQETQYF
NA NA TRBJ2-7 TRBV5-1 15 TGCGCCAGCAGCTATCCGGGACAAGAAACCTACGAGCAGTACTTC CASSYPGQETYEQYF
TRBD2 NA TRBJ2-3 TRBV5-1 16 TGCGCCAGCAGCCCCCTTACTAGCGGCAACACAGATACGCAGTATTTT CASSPLTSGNTDTQYF
TRBD2 NA TRBJ2-7 TRBV5-1 16 TGCGCCAGCAGCTGGGGGGAAGCGGGATTTCCCCACGAGCAGTACTTC CASSWGEAGFPHEQYF
NA NA TRBJ2-7 TRBV29-1 13 TGCAGCGTTGGGAGGGCCTTGAGCTACGAGCAGTACTTC CSVGRALSYEQYF
NA NA TRBJ2-1 TRBV29-1 12 TGCAGCGTTGAAGATATGCCTACTGAGCAGTTCTTC CSVEDMPTEQFF
TRBD2 few TRBJ2-5 TRBV7-2 15 TGTGCCAGCAGCTTAGATCTACTAGCGAAAGAGACCCAGTACTTC CASSLDLLAKETQYF
NA NA TRBJ2-5 TRBV20-1 15 TGCAGTGCTAGTCGGTCCCCCAGCATGGTGTCGGCCCAGTACTTC CSASRSPSMVSAQYF
NA once TRBJ2-7 TRBV12-3/TRBV12-4 13 TGTGCCAGCGAACAGGGCCGTCCCTACGAGCAGTACTTC CASEQGRPYEQYF
NA few TRBJ2-1 TRBV10-2 13 TGCGCCAGCAGGGCGCTACTAGGCAATGAGCAGTTCTTC CASRALLGNEQFF